This T cell receptor beta chain is drawn from a study of cytomegalovirus exposure and HLA in healthy donors. Study-wide background: In an early release, HLA-typed donors contributed tens of millions of unique TCR sequences. Among the 300 to 500 donors who were genotyped, about 80% fell in the genetic ancestry cluster that is associated with self-reported Caucasian donors.

Unmatched junction bases numbered 12, after V lost 7 bases and J lost 5 bases. Germline CDR1 reads ENHRY; CDR2 reads SYGVKD. This CDR3 has 16 amino acids. Use of 60 Vbeta and 13 Jbeta primers characterized the PCR. The table came from immunoSEQ multiplex PCR; TCRdb's copy has only in-frame clones and leaves some out. The profile shows roughly 100,000 clones, 74% of them singletons. Each donor was healthy, and each was a bone marrow donor. The V and J genes are TRBV10-3 and TRBJ2-2, with 8 bases that match TRBD2. This TCR came from a middle-aged man in good health and CMV-seropositive. Sequenced input: PBMCs. The CDR3 DNA reads TGTGCCATCAATACGCGGGGGGAACCGGGGACCGGGGAGCTGTTTTTT. Amino acid sequence: CAINTRGEPGTGELFF.